The 22 T cell receptor beta chains given below trace back to one sample, sequenced in a study of blood T cell repertoires in COVID-19. Profiling relied on immunoSEQ multiplex PCR, and the TCRdb table lists in-frame clones only, not all of them. In the table there are about 120,000 clones, approximately 84% of which are singletons. Sequenced sample: peripheral blood. Receptors originate from a woman aged 40 to 55 with acute or convalescent COVID-19.

The chain joins TRBV6-4 to TRBJ2-2, with 7 positions matching TRBD2. Germline V gives CDR1 MRHNA, CDR2 SNTAGT. J gave up 0 bases and V 5 bases, and 3 bases lay outside the gene matches. The CDR3 consists of 15 residues. The DNA of the CDR3 is TGTGCCAGCAGTCGCGGGGGAACGAACACCGGGGAGCTGTTTTTT. Translating it yields CASSRGGTNTGELFF.

The V and J genes are TRBV11-2 and TRBJ2-2, with D possibly matching TRBD1 (5 bases). Germline values: CDR1 SGHAT, CDR2 FQNNGV. Trimming shortened V by 2 bases and J by 4 bases, and 8 bases separated the two germline ends. CDR3 length equals 14 residues. The CDR3 reads CASSLNQGTGELFF. The CDR3 coding sequence is TGTGCCAGCAGCTTAAATCAGGGCACCGGGGAGCTGTTTTTT.

This clone was recorded only once. The rearrangement joins TRBV5-1 to TRBJ2-3; no definite D call. Between the trimmed V and J ends, which lost 1 base and 4 bases, there was a span of 4 bases. The CDR3 sequence is 12 residues long. The germline V gene encodes CDR1 SGHRS and CDR2 YFSETQ. For the CDR3, the DNA is TGCGCCAGCAGCTTGTCTTCAGATACGCAGTATTTT. Its translation is CASSLSSDTQYF.

This CDR3 reads CASETLEGALSGNTIYF. Here the CDR3 DNA reads TGTGCCAGCGAGACCCTAGAGGGGGCCCTCTCTGGAAACACCATATATTTT. This chain uses TRBV11-2 with TRBJ1-3; 7 bases are shared with TRBD1. Germline values: CDR1 SGHAT, CDR2 FQNNGV. This CDR3 has 17 amino acids. The J segment lost 0 bases and the V segment lost 8 bases, leaving 13 bases of the junction unmatched.

This chain connects TRBV4-1 to TRBJ2-7; 7 bases align to TRBD1. The junction had 5 bases not matched to a gene; V was cut back by 3 bases and J by 0 bases. The CDR3 contains 15 residues. The germline CDR1 and CDR2 sequences are MGHRA and YSYEKL. CDR3 nucleotide sequence: TGCGCCAGCAGCCAGTCAGGGGGTACCTCCTACGAGCAGTACTTC. Its translation is CASSQSGGTSYEQYF.

V usage is TRBV4-2 and J usage is TRBJ2-4, with a possible D match to TRBD1 (6 bases). Germline assignment: CDR1 LGHNA and CDR2 YNFKEQ. The CDR3 covers 14 residues. The V gene lost 3 bases and the J gene lost 2 bases, with 8 bases spanning the gap. CDR3 sequence reads: CASSQGAPKNIQYF. The CDR3 DNA reads as TGTGCCAGCAGCCAGGGGGCACCCAAAAACATTCAGTACTTC.

The V and J genes are TRBV3-1 (or the pseudogene TRBV3-2) and TRBJ2-2; D remains unclear. Germline assignment: CDR1 LGHDT and CDR2 YNNKEL (reference sequence). Trimming removed 2 bases from V and 0 bases from J, with 4 bases in between. The CDR3 runs 14 residues. The CDR3 DNA is TGTGCCAGCAGCCAATATCCGAACACCGGGGAGCTGTTTTTT. Translated, it gives CASSQYPNTGELFF.

The V gene is TRBV7-6, the J gene TRBJ2-3; tentatively, D is TRBD2 (5 bases). Deletions cut 3 bases from V and 3 bases from J, with 19 bases between. Germline-derived CDR1 and CDR2 are SGHVS and FNYEAQ. CDR3 length: 17 residues. As DNA, the CDR3 is TGTGCCAGCAGCTTGGGAGTCCGGGGAAGAATTACAGATACGCAGTATTTT. It yields the protein CASSLGVRGRITDTQYF.

This chain links TRBV14 with TRBJ1-1, with a possible D match to TRBD1 (5 bases). The germline CDR1 and CDR2 sequences are SGHDN and FVKESK. Trimming took 0 bases from V and 11 from J, leaving 10 bases between them. There are 12 residues in the CDR3. This CDR3 is CASSQDAGRAFF. CDR3 sequence (DNA): TGTGCCAGCAGCCAAGATGCGGGGCGGGCTTTCTTT.

The V and J genes are TRBV5-4 and TRBJ2-1; 11 nucleotides align to TRBD2. The V gene end was trimmed by 2 bases and the J gene end by 0 bases; junction bases not matched to a gene: 13. The CDR3 runs 20 residues. Germline V gene lookup returns CDR1 SGHNT and CDR2 YYREEE (reference sequence). CDR3 in amino acids: CASSLLWLAGGSSSYNEQFF. CDR3 DNA: TGTGCCAGCAGCTTACTTTGGCTAGCGGGGGGCTCGAGCTCCTACAATGAGCAGTTCTTC.

This rearrangement joins TRBV4-2 to TRBJ2-3, with D perhaps matching TRBD1 (5 bases). CDR3 size: 15 residues. V was cut by 6 bases and J by 3 bases, with 16 bases left in between. Germline loops: CDR1 LGHNA, CDR2 YNFKEQ. The CDR3 loop is CASSQKAGWTDTQYF. The CDR3, as DNA: TGTGCCAGCAGTCAAAAGGCAGGGTGGACAGATACGCAGTATTTT.

The rearrangement uses TRBV7-2 and TRBJ1-2; D might be TRBD1 (5 bases). Germline-derived CDR1 and CDR2 are SGHTA and FQGNSA. This CDR3 is built from 13 residues. Trimming stripped 5 bases from V and 6 bases from J, with 13 bases between. The CDR3 reads CASSPAIRDGYTF. As DNA, the CDR3 is TGTGCCAGCAGCCCCGCAATCAGGGATGGCTACACCTTC.

V usage is TRBV2 and J usage is TRBJ2-7, with a tentative D call TRBD2 (6 bases). CDR1 is SNHLY and CDR2 is FYNNEI in the germline V gene. This CDR3 region has 16 residues. Trimming took off 7 bases at V and 3 bases at J, with 22 bases between the two ends. DNA for the CDR3: TGTGCCAGCACCCTGGTGGGGGACTTCACTTACTACGAGCAGTACTTC. This encodes CASTLVGDFTYYEQYF.

The V call is TRBV3-1 (or the pseudogene TRBV3-2), the J call TRBJ2-3; 9 positions match TRBD2. The CDR3 covers 16 residues. Germline V gene lookup returns CDR1 LGHDT and CDR2 YNNKEL (reference sequence). Trimming cost V 3 bases and J 1 base; bases outside gene matches: 5. In DNA form, the CDR3 reads TGTGCCAGCAGCCACGAACGCGGGGGGGGCACAGATACGCAGTATTTT. Translation: CASSHERGGGTDTQYF.

This chain joins TRBV29-1 and TRBJ2-7; the D gene is possibly TRBD2 (6 bases). The CDR3 is made up of 11 amino acids. In germline, CDR1 is SQVTM, CDR2 ANQGSEA. V was pared by 4 bases and J by 7 bases, with 11 bases between. The CDR3 spells CSVVSGREQYF. The CDR3 DNA is TGCAGCGTTGTCTCAGGGAGGGAGCAGTACTTC.

The chain combines TRBV19 with TRBJ1-4; 7 bases are a match to TRBD1. V dropped 3 bases and J dropped 4; count of bases not matched to a gene: 5. This CDR3 contains 15 residues. The germline CDR1 and CDR2 sequences are LNHDA and SQIVND (reference sequence). This CDR3 reads CASSIPRDSNEKLFF. CDR3 sequence (DNA): TGTGCCAGTAGTATCCCCCGGGACAGTAATGAAAAACTGTTTTTT.

The chain has TRBV2 and TRBJ1-2; D gene uncertain. V was cut by 1 base and J by 4 bases, with 7 bases left in between. Germline CDR1 and CDR2: SNHLY and FYNNEI. The CDR3 is 13 amino acids. The CDR3 DNA follows: TGTGCCAGCAGTGAAGAGCTTCTCTATGGCTACACCTTC. This encodes CASSEELLYGYTF.

The J gene is TRBJ1-1, the V gene TRBV30; 7 nucleotides line up with TRBD1. Germline values: CDR1 GTSNPN, CDR2 SVGIG (reference sequence). The CDR3 is 16 residues long. V shed 4 bases, J shed 4 bases, and the junction held 15 bases outside the gene matches. The DNA of the CDR3 is TGTGCCTGGACCCGAGACAGGGCTTCAATTGGCACTGAAGCTTTCTTT. Translating it yields CAWTRDRASIGTEAFF.

The rearrangement links TRBV7-2 to TRBJ2-5, with D possibly being TRBD2 (6 bases). Trimming cost V 5 bases and J 1 base, with 11 bases left between them. Germline CDR1 SGHTA, CDR2 FQGNSA. The CDR3 covers 14 residues. Here the CDR3 reads CASSRPGGQETQYF. CDR3 nucleotide sequence: TGTGCCAGCAGCCGCCCCGGGGGCCAAGAGACCCAGTACTTC.

The genes are TRBV7-2 and TRBJ2-7; 11 bases map to TRBD1. CDR3 length: 14 amino acids. The germline gives CDR1 SGHTA, CDR2 FQGNSA. V lost 3 bases, J lost 4 bases, and 2 bases stayed unmatched. The CDR3 here is CASSFGTGGYEQYF. CDR3 DNA sequence: TGTGCCAGCAGCTTCGGGACAGGGGGGTACGAGCAGTACTTC.

The chain is built from TRBV11-1 and TRBJ2-3; possible D gene TRBD1, 5 bases. CDR3 length: 12 amino acids. Trimming removed 4 bases from V and 8 bases from J, with 10 bases in between. From germline, CDR1 is SGHAT and CDR2 FQDESV (reference sequence). The CDR3 region has the DNA TGTGCCAGCAGCTCCAGGGTTGGTACGCAGTATTTT. It codes for CASSSRVGTQYF.

The chain carries TRBV27 and TRBJ2-3; the D is unclear. This CDR3 region has 14 residues. Trimming took 5 bases from V and 3 from J, leaving 12 bases between them. Germline loops: CDR1 MNHEY, CDR2 SMNVEV (reference sequence). This CDR3 reads CASSPALRTDTQYF. The DNA for the CDR3 is TGTGCCAGCAGTCCGGCGTTGAGGACAGATACGCAGTATTTT.